Included here is one T cell receptor (beta chain) sequence, with context. At one end the junction does not follow the germline gene, possibly because of a read error. TCRdb passed the 5' RACE reads through MiXCR, listing each CDR3 protein once. The table records about 9,800 distinct CDR3 sequences, approximately 25% of them present only once. Tregs were sorted as CD4+CD25+CD127-/low cells. Germline V lookup: CDR1 MNHNY, CDR2 SVGAGI (reference sequence). The CDR3 contains 14 residues. The chain carries TRBV6-6 and TRBJ1-1; no reliable D call. Sequencing was carried out using Tregs sorted from blood. This TCR was recovered from a female donor with breast cancer. As DNA, the CDR3 is TGTGCCAGCAGTAACAGTATAGAAAACACTAAAGCTTTCTTT. It translates to CASSNSIENTKAFF.